A single sample is the source of the 29 T cell receptor beta chains below, sequenced in a study of cytomegalovirus exposure and HLA in healthy donors. The PCR used 60 Vbeta and 13 Jbeta primers. Sequencing used immunoSEQ multiplex PCR; TCRdb keeps in-frame clones, though not all of them. Of 200,000 to 250,000 clones in the sample, 76% were seen once. Sequenced: PBMCs. These receptors all stem from a man between 18 and 29 years old in good health and CMV-seronegative.

This clone has only a few counts. The CDR3 nucleotides read TGTGCCACCAGCAGAGATCCAGGGGGCGCGGCAGATACGCAGTATTTT. This encodes CATSRDPGGAADTQYF. V is TRBV15 and J is TRBJ2-3, with 8 bases aligning to TRBD1. The CDR3 runs 16 residues. Trimming removed 0 bases from V and 4 bases from J; junction bases left unmatched: 6. CDR1 and CDR2 from the germline V gene are LNHNV and YYDKDF (reference sequence).

The chain couples TRBV7-9 to TRBJ1-3; 8 nucleotides line up with TRBD1. This CDR3 spans 15 amino acids. V dropped 5 bases and J dropped 0; count of bases not matched to a gene: 3. CDR1 is SEHNR, CDR2 FQNEAQ, per germline (reference sequence). CDR3 amino acids: CASSRQGISGNTIYF. Written as DNA, the CDR3 is TGTGCCAGCAGCCGACAGGGGATCTCTGGAAACACCATATATTTT.

A few counts support this clone. CDR3 region: CSTWDRDRSYGYTF. As DNA, the CDR3 is TGTTCGACTTGGGACAGAGACAGGTCCTATGGCTACACCTTC. J is TRBJ1-2 and V is TRBV28; TRBD1 aligns across 7 bases. The CDR3 covers 14 residues. CDR1 MDHEN and CDR2 SYDVKM come from the germline V gene.

This CDR3 is CASSASSGRDDYNEQFF. CDR3 bases: TGTGCCAGCAGCGCTTCTAGCGGAAGAGACGATTACAATGAGCAGTTCTTC. V is TRBV9 and J is TRBJ2-1; 7 bases line up with TRBD2. J gave up 4 bases and V 3 bases, and 13 bases lay outside the gene matches. The CDR3 is 17 amino acids. Germline lookup yields CDR1 SGDLS and CDR2 YYNGEE.

The V gene is TRBV2, the J gene TRBJ1-5; D gene uncertain. Germline lookup yields CDR1 SNHLY and CDR2 FYNNEI. Trimming pared 7 bases from V and 5 bases from J, leaving 12 bases between. The CDR3 covers 13 residues. CDR3 in amino acids: CASKDGGYQPQHF. CDR3 nucleotides: TGTGCCAGCAAGGACGGAGGTTATCAGCCCCAGCATTTT.

This clone came up once. J is TRBJ1-3 and V is TRBV4-1; weak D call: TRBD1 (6 bases). Trimming removed 3 bases from V and 2 bases from J, with 14 bases in between. Germline V gives CDR1 MGHRA, CDR2 YSYEKL. The CDR3 runs 16 residues. CDR3 sequence reads: CASSQPGQIPGNTIYF. The CDR3 DNA reads TGCGCCAGCAGCCAGCCGGGACAAATCCCTGGAAACACCATATATTTT.

The gene calls are TRBV7-2 and TRBJ2-7, with a possible D match to TRBD2 (5 bases). V lost 2 bases and J lost 1, with 9 bases in between. The germline V gene has CDR1 SGHTA and CDR2 FQGNSA. The CDR3 sequence is 14 residues long. The CDR3 DNA reads as TGTGCCAGCAGCTTAATTCGGGGATCCTACGAGCAGTACTTC. Amino acids: CASSLIRGSYEQYF.

J is TRBJ1-4 and V is TRBV19; 10 bases are shared with TRBD1. Germline CDR1 is LNHDA and CDR2 is SQIVND (reference sequence). The CDR3 extends over 18 amino acids. Germline trimming cut 1 base from V and 8 bases from J; bases unmatched to any gene: 13. CDR3 DNA sequence: TGTGCCAGTAGTATAGGAAGGGACAGGGGCCCGGAGAGGGAAAAACTGTTTTTT. It translates to CASSIGRDRGPEREKLFF.

The chain employs TRBV25-1 and TRBJ2-2; D may be TRBD1 (7 bases). The CDR3 runs to 17 residues. Trimming cost V 3 bases and J 3 bases, with 17 bases left between them. CDR1 is MGHDK and CDR2 is SYGVNS in the germline V gene. The CDR3, as DNA: TGTGCCAGCAGTGATCCCGCGGGACAGACCTACACCGGGGAGCTGTTTTTT. This encodes CASSDPAGQTYTGELFF.

The chain uses TRBV28 and TRBJ1-5; D is undetermined. Germline loops: CDR1 MDHEN, CDR2 SYDVKM. V lost 7 bases and J lost 5, with 6 bases in between. CDR3 size: 11 residues. The CDR3 bases are TGTGCCAGCACGTCGGATCAGCCCCAGCATTTT. Its protein product is CASTSDQPQHF.

This clone was seen just once. The rearrangement uses TRBV19 and TRBJ1-1, with TRBD1 matching over 11 bases. This CDR3 region has 16 residues. V lost 7 bases to trimming and J lost 3 bases; unmatched junction nucleotides: 10. Germline V CDR1 and CDR2: LNHDA, SQIVND (reference sequence). The chain's CDR3 is CASNPDRGRDYTEAFF. Here the CDR3 DNA reads TGTGCCAGTAATCCGGACAGGGGGCGCGACTACACTGAAGCTTTCTTT.

The V and J genes are TRBV2 and TRBJ1-6; D may be TRBD1 (6 bases). Germline V gene data show CDR1 as SNHLY and CDR2 as FYNNEI. CDR3 length: 13 residues. Trimming cost V 6 bases and J 8 bases, with 11 bases left between them. The CDR3 DNA follows: TGTGCCAGCAGGGACAGCTTCCATTCACCCCTCCACTTT. It specifies CASRDSFHSPLHF.

The chain uses TRBV5-1 and TRBJ2-6; the match to TRBD1 covers 7 bases. CDR1 and CDR2 from the germline V gene are SGHRS and YFSETQ. Unmatched junction bases numbered 6, after V lost 3 bases and J lost 0 bases. The CDR3 contains 17 residues. CDR3 DNA: TGCGCCAGCAGCTCGGGACAGATAACCTCTGGGGCCAACGTCCTGACTTTC. Its translation: CASSSGQITSGANVLTF. The variable domain in full, completed from reference TRBV5-1 and TRBJ2-6, reads KAGVTQTPRYLIKTRGQQVTLSCSPISGHRSVSWYQQTPGQGLQFLFEYFSETQRNKGNFPGRFSGRQFSNSRSEMNVSTLELGDSALYLCASSSGQITSGANVLTFGAGSRLTVL.

This clone was counted once. The chain combines TRBV6-5 with TRBJ2-7; D possibly corresponds to TRBD1 (7 bases). Germline values: CDR1 MNHEY, CDR2 SVGAGI. Deletions cut 10 bases from V and 1 base from J, with 11 bases between. The CDR3 is 12 residues long. As DNA, the CDR3 is TGTGCCACCAGGGGGACTTCCTACGAGCAGTACTTC. Translated, it gives CATRGTSYEQYF.

This chain links TRBV9 with TRBJ1-1, with D tentatively TRBD1 (5 bases). V was cut by 5 bases and J by 0 bases, with 11 bases left in between. The CDR3 consists of 14 residues. The germline V gene encodes CDR1 SGDLS and CDR2 YYNGEE. The CDR3 region is CASRGQGVNTEAFF. CDR3 DNA: TGTGCCAGCAGAGGCCAGGGCGTGAACACTGAAGCTTTCTTT.

On this clone: At one of its ends the junction is not consistent with the germline gene, which may arise from a read error. This chain uses TRBV2 with TRBJ2-3, with D perhaps matching TRBD2 (5 bases). The CDR3 is 11 residues long. CDR1 is SNHLY, CDR2 FYNNEI, per germline. The DNA of the CDR3 is TGTGCCAGCCATACAGCCAGCACTAGGGATTTT. This codes for CASHTASTRDF.

The gene calls are TRBV9 and TRBJ2-3, with 7 positions matching TRBD1. The V segment lost 4 bases and the J segment 0 bases; nucleotides outside the gene matches: 14. The CDR3 is 18 amino acids. Germline loops: CDR1 SGDLS, CDR2 YYNGEE. The CDR3 loop reads CASSFQNHRDSSTDTQYF. The CDR3 DNA sequence: TGTGCCAGCAGCTTCCAGAATCACCGGGACAGTAGCACAGATACGCAGTATTTT.

This clone was detected only once. The chain links TRBV6-5 to TRBJ2-4; D gene uncertain. V lost 5 bases and J lost 5, with 13 bases in between. Per germline, CDR1 MNHEY and CDR2 SVGAGI. There are 14 residues in the CDR3. The CDR3 coding sequence is TGTGCCAGCAGTCAAAAACGCAGCGAAAACATTCAGTACTTC. Translation: CASSQKRSENIQYF.

J is TRBJ2-1 and V is TRBV30; D gene unclear. Germline V gene sequence: CDR1 GTSNPN, CDR2 SVGIG (reference sequence). The CDR3 loop spans 15 amino acids. V lost 1 base to trimming and J lost 0 bases, with 10 bases between them. This chain's CDR3 is CAWSGGGSSYNEQFF. The CDR3 coding sequence is TGTGCCTGGAGTGGTGGCGGAAGCTCCTACAATGAGCAGTTCTTC.

This clone has a handful of counts. The V and J genes are TRBV6-5 and TRBJ2-1; TRBD1 aligns across 12 bases. There are 15 residues in the CDR3. Per germline, CDR1 MNHEY and CDR2 SVGAGI. Trimming removed 5 bases from V and 8 bases from J; junction bases left unmatched: 7. CDR3 protein: CASSLGQGAVYEQFF. The CDR3 DNA reads TGTGCCAGCAGTCTGGGACAGGGGGCGGTTTATGAGCAGTTCTTC.

The rearrangement uses TRBV5-4 and TRBJ2-1; 14 nucleotides agree with TRBD2. From germline, CDR1 is SGHNT and CDR2 YYREEE (reference sequence). The CDR3 has 16 residues. The V and J ends lost 3 bases and 6 bases, in that order; junction bases with no gene match: 5. For the CDR3, the DNA is TGTGCCAGCAGCTGGGGGACTAGCGGGAGAGGCAATGAGCAGTTCTTC. Translated, it gives CASSWGTSGRGNEQFF.

The CDR3 is CASSWGTGVRENNEQFF. CDR3 nucleotide sequence: TGCGCCAGCAGCTGGGGAACAGGGGTGAGGGAAAACAATGAGCAGTTCTTC. J is TRBJ2-1 and V is TRBV5-1; 7 nucleotides agree with TRBD1. The CDR3 loop spans 17 amino acids. J gave up 5 bases and V 3 bases, and 14 bases lay outside the gene matches. Germline V gene lookup returns CDR1 SGHRS and CDR2 YFSETQ.

The chain uses TRBV19 and TRBJ2-5, with 8 bases matching TRBD1. Germline-derived CDR1 and CDR2 are LNHDA and SQIVND (reference sequence). Unmatched junction bases numbered 8, after V lost 9 bases and J lost 5 bases. The CDR3 totals 13 residues. Here the CDR3 DNA reads TGTGCCAGCAGGACAGGGAAGGTGGAGACCCAGTACTTC. Translated, it gives CASRTGKVETQYF.

This clone was detected only once. The gene calls are TRBV5-5 and TRBJ2-7; the match to TRBD2 covers 7 bases. Per the germline V gene, CDR1 is SGHKS and CDR2 is YYEKEE (reference sequence). This CDR3 is built from 15 residues. Trimming took 0 bases from V and 4 from J; bases not matched to a gene: 7. CDR3 DNA: TGTGCCAGCAGCTTGGGGCTAGCGGAGACGTACGAGCAGTACTTC. It translates to CASSLGLAETYEQYF.

This chain uses TRBV6-5 with TRBJ1-5; the D is unclear. This CDR3 region has 13 residues. With 2 bases removed from V and 6 bases from J, the gap between germline ends came to 8 bases. CDR1 is MNHEY and CDR2 is SVGAGI in the germline V gene. The CDR3 region is CASSYTPGQPQHF. DNA of the CDR3: TGTGCCAGCAGTTACACCCCCGGTCAGCCCCAGCATTTT.

The J gene is TRBJ2-5, the V gene TRBV4-2; tentative D call: TRBD1 (7 bases). The V end lost 4 bases, the J end lost 5 bases, and 20 bases lay between the germline ends. The germline V gene encodes CDR1 LGHNA and CDR2 YNFKEQ. There are 16 residues in the CDR3. This CDR3 is CASSPRWRGLGETQYF. The CDR3, as DNA: TGTGCCAGCAGCCCCAGGTGGAGGGGGCTGGGGGAGACCCAGTACTTC.

The chain couples TRBV7-2 to TRBJ1-1; D unresolved. V gave up 1 base and J gave up 3 bases, with 12 bases separating them. The CDR3 has 15 amino acids. Looked up from germline, CDR1 is SGHTA and CDR2 is FQGNSA. CDR3 sequence reads: CASSLDPYTDTEAFF. CDR3 DNA sequence: TGTGCCAGCAGCTTAGATCCTTATACTGACACTGAAGCTTTCTTT.

This chain's CDR3 is CASSETGGAMETQYF. CDR3 in DNA: TGTGCCAGCAGTGAGACAGGGGGCGCGATGGAGACCCAGTACTTC. The chain is built from TRBV28 and TRBJ2-5; TRBD1 agrees at 10 bases. Germline V gene lookup returns CDR1 MDHEN and CDR2 SYDVKM. Losses at the gene ends were 5 bases for V and 5 bases for J; bases not matched to a gene: 8. This CDR3 is built from 15 residues.

The DNA of the CDR3 is TGTGCCAGCACCGGGACAGATAAAGGGACCCAGTACTTC. It codes for CASTGTDKGTQYF. The gene calls are TRBV6-6 and TRBJ2-5, with 7 bases that match TRBD1. This CDR3 is 13 amino acids long. Germline CDR1 reads MNHNY; CDR2 reads SVGAGI (reference sequence). The V segment lost 7 bases and the J segment 7 bases; nucleotides outside the gene matches: 9.